This TCR beta chain came from a study of CD8+ T cells in alopecia areata. Study summary: It was oral tofacitinib, at 5 to 10 mg twice daily, that treated patients received.

V lost 3 bases and J lost 1; bases outside the gene matches: 1. Per the germline V gene, CDR1 is SGHDT and CDR2 is YYEEEE. This CDR3 contains 13 residues. As for treatment: oral pan-JAK inhibitor, 5-10 mg twice daily. Extraction of RNA preceded its reverse transcription into cDNA, which served as the sequencing template. TCRdb's table, derived via immunoSEQ multiplex PCR, lists solely in-frame clones and lacks some. Of about 100,000 clones listed, roughly 47% are singletons. Study-level results: Elevated clonality characterized lesional scalp relative to normal scalp, particularly in alopecia totalis/universalis.

Regarding this clone: The antigen remains unidentified.

The sequence came from a human donor with alopecia areata. The chain joins TRBV5-6 to TRBJ2-7, with 7 bases aligning to TRBD2. Here the sequenced sample was CD8+ T cells sorted from blood, taken at week 24, from a patient treated with tofacitinib. CDR3 coding DNA: TGTGCCAGCAGCTGGGGAGGGTCCTACGAGCAGTACTTC. Its protein is CASSWGGSYEQYF. The full variable domain, completed using reference TRBV5-6 and TRBJ2-7, is DAGVTQSPTHLIKTRGQQVTLRCSPKSGHDTVSWYQQALGQGPQFIFQYYEEEERQRGNFPDRFSGHQFPNYSSELNVNALLLGDSALYLCASSWGGSYEQYFGPGTRLTVT.